This TCR beta chain originates from a study of control samples from healthy donors and cancer patients. The assay was immunoSEQ multiplex PCR, and TCRdb's table has in-frame clones only and misses some. The sample contains 35,000 to 55,000 clones, roughly 90% of which appear only once. CDR1 and CDR2 from the germline V gene are SSHAT and FNYEAQ (reference sequence). This CDR3 has 14 amino acids. Trimming took off 1 base at V and 0 bases at J, with 7 bases between the two ends. The gene calls are TRBV7-7 and TRBJ2-7; D is unresolved. The sequence came from a middle-aged woman with head and neck cancer. Sequences were obtained from PBMCs. The CDR3 bases are TGTGCCAGCAGCTTAGGGCCAGCCTCCTACGAGCAGTACTTC. Its translation is CASSLGPASYEQYF.